This T cell receptor (beta chain) was obtained from a study of human T cells and chemical hapten exposure. Study-wide context: Minor pooled library volume differences mainly drove per-sample TCR yield variation.

With 6 bases clipped from V and 5 bases from J, the junction kept 7 bases outside the gene matches. The V gene's germline CDR1 is SNHLY and CDR2 FYNNEI. This CDR3 region has 16 residues. Via MiXCR, TCRdb re-called the 5' RACE reads, giving one row per CDR3 protein. This table has under 100,000 distinct CDR3 sequences, more than 15% appearing once. RNA extraction used unfractionated whole blood as the source of total RNA. This rearrangement joins TRBV2 to TRBJ2-3; TRBD2 matches at 14 bases. The origin of this receptor is a female donor in good health. The CDR3 region has the DNA TGTGCCAGCAGGCGGGGGACTAGCGGGAGAGGAGATACGCAGTATTTT. This translates into CASRRGTSGRGDTQYF.